Each of the 14 T cell receptor beta chains below was sequenced from the same sample in a study of blood T cells in healthy people across ages. Next came a second PCR, run for roughly 7 to 12 cycles, which used a sample-barcoded 5' primer along with a J-beta primer mix. Via MiXCR, TCRdb re-called the 5' RACE reads, giving one row per CDR3 protein. This sample has approximately 1,100,000 distinct CDR3 sequences, with 45% found just once. Sequencing was performed on blood. The receptor set was obtained from a woman between 55 and 75 years old in good health.

Many counts were recorded for this clonotype. DNA for the CDR3: TGTGCCAGCAGTTTCAATCCGACCTACAATGAGCAGTTCTTC. Amino acid sequence: CASSFNPTYNEQFF. This chain uses TRBV28 with TRBJ2-1; no definite D call. Deletions cut 3 bases from V and 2 bases from J, with 8 bases between. CDR3 length: 14 amino acids. In germline, CDR1 is MDHEN, CDR2 SYDVKM.

CDR3 protein: CAIPGNTGELFF. The CDR3 DNA reads as TGCGCCATCCCAGGGAACACCGGGGAGCTGTTTTTT. The chain recombines TRBV5-1 with TRBJ2-2; D not resolved. This CDR3 spans 12 amino acids. The germline V gene has CDR1 SGHRS and CDR2 YFSETQ. V lost 9 bases, J lost 1 base, and 7 bases lay in between.

This clonotype was counted a few times. The CDR3 here is CSASYLGLAGKETQYF. The CDR3 DNA is TGCAGTGCTAGTTATCTGGGACTAGCGGGGAAAGAGACCCAGTACTTC. The gene calls are TRBV20-1 and TRBJ2-5, with TRBD2 matching 13 bases. V gave up 3 bases and J gave up 3 bases; unmatched junction bases: 7. Germline-derived CDR1 and CDR2 are DFQATT and SNEGSKA (reference sequence). This CDR3 spans 16 amino acids.

This clonotype was seen a handful of times. CDR3 sequence: CASSDGVAGGDTQYF. CDR3 DNA: TGTGCCAGCAGTGACGGAGTAGCGGGGGGAGATACGCAGTATTTT. This chain connects TRBV6-4 to TRBJ2-3; TRBD2 aligns across 10 bases. J gave up 5 bases and V 2 bases, and 4 bases lay outside the gene matches. The CDR3 has 15 amino acids. In germline, CDR1 is MRHNA, CDR2 SNTAGT.

The V call is TRBV27, the J call TRBJ2-5, with 8 bases matching TRBD2. The end of the DNA is better explained by TRBJ2-7, so the J call may be wrong. The CDR3 extends over 15 amino acids. The germline V gene encodes CDR1 MNHEY and CDR2 SMNVEV (reference sequence). CDR3 region: CASSLAGGGIYEQYF. CDR3 bases: TGTGCCAGCAGTTTGGCGGGGGGCGGTATTTACGAGCAGTACTTC.

The rearrangement links TRBV7-9 to TRBJ2-7; D may correspond to TRBD1 or TRBD2 (5 bases each). This CDR3 comprises 15 residues. CDR1 and CDR2 from the germline V gene are SEHNR and FQNEAQ (reference sequence). Trimming stripped 6 bases from V and 5 bases from J, with 20 bases between. The CDR3 is CASSDTGTELDEQYF. The CDR3 nucleotides read TGTGCCAGCAGTGATACGGGGACGGAACTCGACGAGCAGTACTTC.

V usage is TRBV18 and J usage is TRBJ2-1; possible D gene TRBD1, 6 bases. Germline V lookup: CDR1 KGHSH, CDR2 LQKENI. V lost 3 bases and J lost 13, with 10 bases in between. This CDR3 spans 11 amino acids. The CDR3 reads CASSPSGDQFF. The CDR3 DNA reads TGTGCCAGCTCACCGTCAGGGGATCAGTTCTTC.

This sequence joins TRBV7-9 and TRBJ1-2; 12 bases fit TRBD1. The germline CDR1 and CDR2 sequences are SEHNR and FQNEAQ (reference sequence). The V segment lost 6 bases and the J segment 3 bases; nucleotides outside the gene matches: 11. CDR3 length: 17 amino acids. The CDR3 is CASRTPGQGALDYGYTF. The CDR3 DNA sequence: TGTGCCAGCAGGACGCCGGGACAGGGGGCCCTCGACTATGGCTACACCTTC.

The V call is TRBV20-1, the J call TRBJ2-7; 10 bases agree with TRBD1. This CDR3 comprises 15 residues. CDR1 is DFQATT, CDR2 SNEGSKA, per germline (reference sequence). V shed 3 bases, J shed 2 bases, and the junction held 7 bases outside the gene matches. The CDR3, as DNA: TGCAGTGCTAGCGAAGCCGGGACAGGGGCCTACGAGCAGTACTTC. It is translated as CSASEAGTGAYEQYF.

The CDR3 DNA sequence: TGCAGCGTTACCTCGGGTAGGGGAGTTAGAAATGAGCAGTACTTC. It encodes CSVTSGRGVRNEQYF. V and J are TRBV29-1 and TRBJ2-5; the D gene could be TRBD1 or TRBD2 (5 bases each). V dropped 5 bases and J dropped 11 bases, with 27 bases sitting between them. The CDR3 length is 15 residues. CDR1 is SQVTM and CDR2 is ANQGSEA in the germline V gene.

This clonotype was recorded only once. The V gene is TRBV5-1, the J gene TRBJ2-2; D gene uncertain. The CDR3 spans 14 residues. Trimming removed 0 bases from V and 4 bases from J, with 7 bases in between. CDR1 and CDR2 (germline): SGHRS, YFSETQ. The CDR3 coding sequence is TGCGCCAGCAGCTTGGATCCGTCCACCGGGGAGCTGTTTTTT. Its translation is CASSLDPSTGELFF.

This clonotype was found a few times. The J gene is TRBJ2-7, the V gene TRBV27; D gene uncertain. V shed 5 bases and J shed 5 bases, with 10 bases lying between them. Germline V lookup: CDR1 MNHEY, CDR2 SMNVEV (reference sequence). The CDR3 has 12 residues. This CDR3 reads CASSPGFNEQYF. Written as DNA, the CDR3 is TGTGCCAGCAGTCCGGGTTTCAACGAGCAGTACTTC.

A few counts support this clonotype. The chain is built from TRBV2 and TRBJ2-7, with D possibly being TRBD2 (5 bases). This CDR3 has 13 residues. V was trimmed by 8 bases and J by 2 bases, leaving 13 bases between them. Germline lookup yields CDR1 SNHLY and CDR2 FYNNEI. CDR3 DNA: TGTGCCAGCTCCTGGTCCGGGGCCTACGAGCAGTACTTC. It translates to CASSWSGAYEQYF. Filled out from reference TRBV2 and TRBJ2-7, the complete variable domain reads EPEVTQTPSHQVTQMGQEVILRCVPISNHLYFYWYRQILGQKVEFLVSFYNNEISEKSEIFDDQFSVERPDGSNFTLKIRSTKLEDSAMYFCASSWSGAYEQYFGPGTRLTVT.

This chain uses TRBV6-1 with TRBJ2-1, with TRBD2 matching over 12 bases. This CDR3 region has 21 residues. The V and J ends lost 3 bases and 4 bases, in that order; junction bases with no gene match: 19. The germline CDR1 and CDR2 sequences are MNHNS and SASEGT. The CDR3 loop reads CASSDSRMITGTSGRYNEQFF. The CDR3 DNA follows: TGTGCCAGCAGTGACAGCCGAATGATTACCGGGACTAGCGGGCGATACAATGAGCAGTTCTTC.